One and the same sample provided the 17 T cell receptor beta chains below, sequenced in a study of blood T cell repertoires in COVID-19. TCRdb keeps only in-frame clones here, not all; method: immunoSEQ multiplex PCR. Here the sample spans 90,000 to 150,000 clones, approximately 80% being singletons. Sequencing was performed on peripheral blood. The receptors come from an elderly woman with acute or convalescent COVID-19.

CDR3 in DNA: TGTGCCAGCAGCTTAGTAGGGACAGGATTGAACACCGGGGAGCTGTTTTTT. The encoded protein is CASSLVGTGLNTGELFF. The chain carries TRBV7-2 and TRBJ2-2; 8 nucleotides line up with TRBD1. Per the germline V gene, CDR1 is SGHTA and CDR2 is FQGNSA. The CDR3 is 17 amino acids. J gave up 1 base and V 1 base, and 5 bases lay outside the gene matches.

The chain uses TRBV5-5 and TRBJ1-1; no definite D call. Germline loops: CDR1 SGHKS, CDR2 YYEKEE (reference sequence). Trimming cost V 2 bases and J 2 bases, with 7 bases left between them. This CDR3 is 13 amino acids long. CDR3 in DNA: TGTGCCAGCAGCTTTACAGCTAACACTGAAGCTTTCTTT. As protein: CASSFTANTEAFF. Supplemented by reference TRBV5-5 and TRBJ1-1, the full variable domain reads DAGVTQSPTHLIKTRGQQVTLRCSPISGHKSVSWYQQVLGQGPQFIFQYYEKEERGRGNFPDRFSARQFPNYSSELNVNALLLGDSALYLCASSFTANTEAFFGQGTRLTVV.

This chain connects TRBV7-2 to TRBJ2-3; 10 bases map to TRBD2. This CDR3 contains 17 residues. V trimming: 4 bases; J trimming: 5 bases; junction bases outside the gene matches: 12. From germline, CDR1 is SGHTA and CDR2 FQGNSA. CDR3 nucleotide sequence: TGTGCCAGCAGCTCGGACATAGCGGGGGGCCGTCGAGATACGCAGTATTTT. The encoded protein is CASSSDIAGGRRDTQYF.

This clone was seen only a few times. Distinct nucleotide sequences in the sample also encode this CDR3. The rearrangement links TRBV9 to TRBJ1-3; 10 bases line up with TRBD1. Germline loops: CDR1 SGDLS, CDR2 YYNGEE. V shed 0 bases and J 4 bases; nucleotides not matched to a gene: 4. The CDR3 totals 16 residues. The CDR3 is CASSVEGTGVGNTIYF. In DNA, the CDR3 is TGTGCCAGCAGCGTAGAAGGGACAGGGGTAGGAAACACCATATATTTT.

This clone has a handful of counts. The chain employs TRBV7-2 and TRBJ1-2, with a tentative D call TRBD1 (5 bases). This CDR3 contains 13 residues. Germline V lookup: CDR1 SGHTA, CDR2 FQGNSA. The V and J ends lost 6 bases and 6 bases respectively, with 14 bases between them. CDR3 bases: TGTGCCAGCAGTTACAAGACGGGGGATGGCTACACCTTC. Its protein product is CASSYKTGDGYTF.

This chain connects TRBV7-8 to TRBJ1-5, with a possible D match to TRBD1 (6 bases). CDR1 is SGHVS and CDR2 is FQNEAQ in the germline V gene. The CDR3 length is 14 residues. The ends were cut back, 3 bases at V and 7 bases at J, with 13 bases in the middle. The CDR3 reads CASSFPGDHQPQHF. In DNA, the CDR3 is TGTGCCAGCAGCTTCCCAGGGGATCACCAGCCCCAGCATTTT.

The rearrangement links TRBV27 to TRBJ1-5; D ambiguous. The length of the CDR3 is 13 residues. V lost 7 bases, J lost 6 bases, and 13 bases lay in between. Germline V CDR1 and CDR2: MNHEY, SMNVEV (reference sequence). The CDR3 region has the DNA TGTGCCAGCATAGAAGGATCTAGTCAGCCCCAGCATTTT. Translated: CASIEGSSQPQHF.

Only one count was recorded for this clone. CDR3 nucleotide sequence: TGTGCCAGCAGCTTGAAGCGAACTAACACAGATACGCAGTATTTT. It yields the protein CASSLKRTNTDTQYF. J is TRBJ2-3 and V is TRBV5-4; no definite D call. Germline V gives CDR1 SGHNT, CDR2 YYREEE (reference sequence). The CDR3 covers 15 residues. The V end was cut by 1 base, the J end by 2 bases, with 11 bases between. The variable domain in full, completed from reference TRBV5-4 and TRBJ2-3, reads ETGVTQSPTHLIKTRGQQVTLRCSSQSGHNTVSWYQQALGQGPQFIFQYYREEENGRGNFPPRFSGLQFPNYSSELNVNALELDDSALYLCASSLKRTNTDTQYFGPGTRLTVL.

The chain couples TRBV5-6 to TRBJ1-5; D not resolved. With 2 bases removed from V and 7 bases from J, the gap between germline ends came to 13 bases. Looked up from germline, CDR1 is SGHDT and CDR2 is YYEEEE. The CDR3 extends over 14 amino acids. CDR3 protein: CASSFGWEKQPQHF. The CDR3 DNA is TGTGCCAGCAGCTTCGGGTGGGAGAAACAGCCCCAGCATTTT.

The rearrangement joins TRBV19 to TRBJ1-4; TRBD1 is a possible D gene (6 bases). V was clipped by 3 bases and J by 8 bases, with 13 bases between them. CDR1 and CDR2 from the germline V gene are LNHDA and SQIVND (reference sequence). This CDR3 spans 14 amino acids. In nucleotides, the CDR3 is TGTGCCAGTAGTATGCAGGGGCGATACGAAAAACTGTTTTTT. Protein product: CASSMQGRYEKLFF.

V usage is TRBV5-4 and J usage is TRBJ2-7; D possibly corresponds to TRBD2 (6 bases). In germline, CDR1 is SGHNT, CDR2 YYREEE (reference sequence). The ends were cut back, 0 bases at V and 2 bases at J, with 18 bases in the middle. This CDR3 has 17 amino acids. The CDR3 DNA reads TGTGCCAGCAGCTTGGGGGGTTTAGCGGACTTGACCTACGAGCAGTACTTC. Its protein is CASSLGGLADLTYEQYF.

The chain employs TRBV10-1 and TRBJ2-7; a possible D gene is TRBD2 (7 bases). Germline V gene sequence: CDR1 WNHNN, CDR2 SYGVQD (reference sequence). The V gene lost 0 bases and the J gene lost 7 bases, with 16 bases spanning the gap. The CDR3 contains 15 residues. The CDR3 nucleotides are TGCGCCAGCAGTGAGTCTGGCGGGGGCCCGAGGGAGCAGTACTTC. It yields the protein CASSESGGGPREQYF.

This clone came up once. The chain employs TRBV2 and TRBJ1-5; no clear D gene. The CDR3 has 15 residues. CDR1 SNHLY and CDR2 FYNNEI come from the germline V gene. The ends were cut back, 6 bases at V and 0 bases at J, with 12 bases in the middle. The CDR3 protein is CASSLAGSSNQPQHF. The DNA for the CDR3 is TGTGCCAGCAGCCTCGCGGGTAGTAGCAATCAGCCCCAGCATTTT.

This clone was found once. The chain carries TRBV4-2 and TRBJ2-1; 14 bases map to TRBD2. The CDR3 extends over 17 amino acids. With V trimmed by 2 bases and J by 9 bases, 9 bases remained unmatched. CDR1 and CDR2 (germline): LGHNA, YNFKEQ. The CDR3 region is CASSQTGTSGGRGEQFF. In nucleotides, the CDR3 is TGTGCCAGCAGCCAAACCGGGACTAGCGGGGGTCGAGGTGAGCAGTTCTTC.

V and J are TRBV19 and TRBJ2-1; 12 nucleotides align to TRBD2. Germline loops: CDR1 LNHDA, CDR2 SQIVND (reference sequence). V trimming: 1 base; J trimming: 9 bases; junction bases outside the gene matches: 4. The CDR3 length is 15 residues. The CDR3 DNA reads as TGTGCCAGTAGTATAGCTAGCGGGAGGGCCTTTGAGCAGTTCTTC. Its protein product is CASSIASGRAFEQFF.

This clone has only a few counts. V and J are TRBV2 and TRBJ1-4, with 8 bases fitting TRBD1. The germline V gene has CDR1 SNHLY and CDR2 FYNNEI. This CDR3 spans 15 amino acids. Germline trimming cut 6 bases from V and 9 bases from J; bases unmatched to any gene: 12. The CDR3 loop reads CASSATGQVSKKLFF. CDR3 nucleotide sequence: TGTGCCAGCAGCGCCACGGGACAGGTATCCAAAAAACTGTTTTTT.

The chain recombines TRBV5-8 with TRBJ2-3; unclear D gene. Per germline, CDR1 SGHTS and CDR2 YDEGEE. Trimming took 8 bases from V and 6 from J, leaving 16 bases between them. The CDR3 runs 13 residues. The CDR3 here is CASLSSVRDTQYF. As DNA, the CDR3 is TGTGCCAGTTTAAGTTCCGTACGGGATACGCAGTATTTT. The full variable domain, its missing parts supplied by reference TRBV5-8 and TRBJ2-3, is EAGVTQSPTHLIKTRGQQATLRCSPISGHTSVYWYQQALGLGLQFLLWYDEGEERNRGNFPPRFSGRQFPNYSSELNVNALELEDSALYLCASLSSVRDTQYFGPGTRLTVL.